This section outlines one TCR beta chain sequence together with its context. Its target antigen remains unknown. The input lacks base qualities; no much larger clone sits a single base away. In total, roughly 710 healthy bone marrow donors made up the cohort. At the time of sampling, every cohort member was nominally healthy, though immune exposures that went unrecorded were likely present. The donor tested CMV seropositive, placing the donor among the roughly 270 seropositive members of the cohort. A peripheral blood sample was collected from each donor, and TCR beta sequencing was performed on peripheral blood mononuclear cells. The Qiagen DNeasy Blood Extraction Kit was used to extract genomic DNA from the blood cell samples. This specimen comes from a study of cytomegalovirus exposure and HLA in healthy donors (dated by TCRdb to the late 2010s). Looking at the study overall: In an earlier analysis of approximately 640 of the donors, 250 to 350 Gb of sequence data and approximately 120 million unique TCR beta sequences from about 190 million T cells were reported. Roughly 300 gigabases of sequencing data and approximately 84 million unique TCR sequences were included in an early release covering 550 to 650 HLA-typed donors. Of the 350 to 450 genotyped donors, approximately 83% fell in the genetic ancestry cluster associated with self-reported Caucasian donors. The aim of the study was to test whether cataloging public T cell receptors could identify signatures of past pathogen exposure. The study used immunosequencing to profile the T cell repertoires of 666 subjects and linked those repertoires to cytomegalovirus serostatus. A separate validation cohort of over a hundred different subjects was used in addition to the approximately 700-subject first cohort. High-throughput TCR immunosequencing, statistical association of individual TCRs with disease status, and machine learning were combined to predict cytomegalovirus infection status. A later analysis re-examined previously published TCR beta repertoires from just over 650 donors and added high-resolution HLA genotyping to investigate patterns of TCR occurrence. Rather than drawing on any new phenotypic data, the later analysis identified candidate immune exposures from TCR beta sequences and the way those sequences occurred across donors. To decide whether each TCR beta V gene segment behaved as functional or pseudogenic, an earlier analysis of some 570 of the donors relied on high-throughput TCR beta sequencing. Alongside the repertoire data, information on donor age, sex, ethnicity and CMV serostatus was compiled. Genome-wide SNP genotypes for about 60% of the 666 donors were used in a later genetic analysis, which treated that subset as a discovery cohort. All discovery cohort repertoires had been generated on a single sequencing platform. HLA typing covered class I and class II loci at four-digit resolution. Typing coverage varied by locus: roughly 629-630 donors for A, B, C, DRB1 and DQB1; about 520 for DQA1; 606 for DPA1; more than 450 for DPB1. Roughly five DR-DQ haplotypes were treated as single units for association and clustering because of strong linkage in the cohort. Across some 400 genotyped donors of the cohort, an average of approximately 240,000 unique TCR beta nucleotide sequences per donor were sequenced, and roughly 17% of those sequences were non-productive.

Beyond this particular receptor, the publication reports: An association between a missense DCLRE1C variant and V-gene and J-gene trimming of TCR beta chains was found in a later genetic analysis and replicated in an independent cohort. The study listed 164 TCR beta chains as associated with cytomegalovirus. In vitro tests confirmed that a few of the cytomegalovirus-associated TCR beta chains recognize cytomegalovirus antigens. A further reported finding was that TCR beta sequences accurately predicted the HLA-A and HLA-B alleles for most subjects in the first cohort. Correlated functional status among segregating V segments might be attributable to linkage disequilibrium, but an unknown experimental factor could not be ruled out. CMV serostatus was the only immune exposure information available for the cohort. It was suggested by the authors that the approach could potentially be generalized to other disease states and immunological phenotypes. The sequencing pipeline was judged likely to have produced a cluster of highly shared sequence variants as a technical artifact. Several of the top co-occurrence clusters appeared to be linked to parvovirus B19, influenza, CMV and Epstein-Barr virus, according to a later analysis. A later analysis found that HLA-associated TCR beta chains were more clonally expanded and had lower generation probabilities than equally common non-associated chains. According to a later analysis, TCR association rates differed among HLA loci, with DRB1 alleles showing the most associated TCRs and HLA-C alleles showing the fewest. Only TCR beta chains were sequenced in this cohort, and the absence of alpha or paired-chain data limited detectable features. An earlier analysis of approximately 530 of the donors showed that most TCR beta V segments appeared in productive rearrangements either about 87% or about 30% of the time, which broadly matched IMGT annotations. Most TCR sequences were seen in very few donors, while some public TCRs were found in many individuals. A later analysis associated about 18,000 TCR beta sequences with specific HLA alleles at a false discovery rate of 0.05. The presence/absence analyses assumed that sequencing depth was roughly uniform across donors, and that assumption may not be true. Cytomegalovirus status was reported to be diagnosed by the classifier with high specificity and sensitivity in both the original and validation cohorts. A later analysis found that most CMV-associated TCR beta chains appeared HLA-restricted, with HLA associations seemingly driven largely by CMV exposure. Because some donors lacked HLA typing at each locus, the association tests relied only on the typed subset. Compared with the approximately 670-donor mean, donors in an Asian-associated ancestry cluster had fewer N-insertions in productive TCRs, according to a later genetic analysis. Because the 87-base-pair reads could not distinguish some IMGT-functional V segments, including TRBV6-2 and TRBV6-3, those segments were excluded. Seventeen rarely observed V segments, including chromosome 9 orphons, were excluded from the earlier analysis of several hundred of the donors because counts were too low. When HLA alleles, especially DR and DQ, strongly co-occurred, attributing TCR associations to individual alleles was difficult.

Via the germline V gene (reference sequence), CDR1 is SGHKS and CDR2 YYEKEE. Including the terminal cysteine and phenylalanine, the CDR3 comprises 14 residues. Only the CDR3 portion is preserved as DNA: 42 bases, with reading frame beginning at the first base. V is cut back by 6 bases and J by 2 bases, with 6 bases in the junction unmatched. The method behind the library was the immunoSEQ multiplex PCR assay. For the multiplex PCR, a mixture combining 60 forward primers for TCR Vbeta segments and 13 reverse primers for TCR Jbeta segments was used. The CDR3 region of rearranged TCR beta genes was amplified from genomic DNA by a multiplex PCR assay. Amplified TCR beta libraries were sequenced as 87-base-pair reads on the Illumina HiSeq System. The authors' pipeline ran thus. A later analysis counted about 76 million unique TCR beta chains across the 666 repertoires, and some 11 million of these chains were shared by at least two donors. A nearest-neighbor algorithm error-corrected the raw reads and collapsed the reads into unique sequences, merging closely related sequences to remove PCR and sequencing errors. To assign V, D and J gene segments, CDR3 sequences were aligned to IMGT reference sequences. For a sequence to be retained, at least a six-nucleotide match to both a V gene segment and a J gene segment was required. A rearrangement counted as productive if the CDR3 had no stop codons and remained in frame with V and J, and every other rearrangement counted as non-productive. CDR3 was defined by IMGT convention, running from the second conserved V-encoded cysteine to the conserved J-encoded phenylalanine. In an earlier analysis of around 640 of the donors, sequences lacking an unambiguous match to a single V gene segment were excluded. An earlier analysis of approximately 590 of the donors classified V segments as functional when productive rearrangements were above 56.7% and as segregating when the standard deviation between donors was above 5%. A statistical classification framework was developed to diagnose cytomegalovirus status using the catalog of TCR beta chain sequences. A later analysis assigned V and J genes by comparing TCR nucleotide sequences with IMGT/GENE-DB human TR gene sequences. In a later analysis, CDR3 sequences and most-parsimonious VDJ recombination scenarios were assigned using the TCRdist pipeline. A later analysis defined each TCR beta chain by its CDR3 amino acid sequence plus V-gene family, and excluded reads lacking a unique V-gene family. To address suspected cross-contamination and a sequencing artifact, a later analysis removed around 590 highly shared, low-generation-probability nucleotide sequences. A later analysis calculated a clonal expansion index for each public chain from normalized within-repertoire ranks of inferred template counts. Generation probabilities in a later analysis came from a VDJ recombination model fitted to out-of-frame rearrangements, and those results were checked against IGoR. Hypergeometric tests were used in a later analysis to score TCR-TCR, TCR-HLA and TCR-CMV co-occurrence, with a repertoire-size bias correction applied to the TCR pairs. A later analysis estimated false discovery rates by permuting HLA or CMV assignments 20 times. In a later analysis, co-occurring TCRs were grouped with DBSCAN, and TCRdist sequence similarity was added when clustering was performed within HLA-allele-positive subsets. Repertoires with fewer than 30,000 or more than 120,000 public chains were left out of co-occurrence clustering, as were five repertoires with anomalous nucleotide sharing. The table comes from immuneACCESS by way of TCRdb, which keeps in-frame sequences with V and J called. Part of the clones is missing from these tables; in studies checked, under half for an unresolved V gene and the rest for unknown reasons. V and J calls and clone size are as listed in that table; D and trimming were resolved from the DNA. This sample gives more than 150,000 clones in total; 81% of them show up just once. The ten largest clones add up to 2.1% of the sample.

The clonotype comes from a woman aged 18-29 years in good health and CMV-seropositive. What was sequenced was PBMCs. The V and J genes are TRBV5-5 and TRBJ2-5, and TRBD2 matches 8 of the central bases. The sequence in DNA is TGTGCCAGCAAGTTCTCGGGGGGGCAAGAGACCCAGTACTTC. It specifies CASKFSGGQETQYF.